A single count supports the clone carrying this T cell receptor beta chain. Its target is unknown. The data were obtained in a study of T cell responses to AZD1222 COVID-19 vaccine. Study at large: The study pooled second doses at about 4 or about 12 weeks. Study findings and constraints: Just six AZD1222 recipients were seropositive at baseline.

Profiled with immunoSEQ multiplex PCR; TCRdb holds only in-frame clones, not every one. The repertoire includes 150,000 or so clones, under 95% of them detected once, and about 1.9% sits in the top ten. The CDR3 sequence is 13 residues long. Germline loops: CDR1 LNHNV, CDR2 YYDKDF (reference sequence). Trimming cost V 8 bases and J 0 bases, with 10 bases left between them. The gene calls are TRBV15 and TRBJ1-1, with D hard to call. This specimen consisted of peripheral blood, obtained on day 0 of AZD1222 vaccination. This clonotype was obtained from an adult in good health. CDR3 region: CATCDGMNTEAFF. For the CDR3, the DNA is TGTGCCACCTGCGATGGGATGAACACTGAAGCTTTCTTT.